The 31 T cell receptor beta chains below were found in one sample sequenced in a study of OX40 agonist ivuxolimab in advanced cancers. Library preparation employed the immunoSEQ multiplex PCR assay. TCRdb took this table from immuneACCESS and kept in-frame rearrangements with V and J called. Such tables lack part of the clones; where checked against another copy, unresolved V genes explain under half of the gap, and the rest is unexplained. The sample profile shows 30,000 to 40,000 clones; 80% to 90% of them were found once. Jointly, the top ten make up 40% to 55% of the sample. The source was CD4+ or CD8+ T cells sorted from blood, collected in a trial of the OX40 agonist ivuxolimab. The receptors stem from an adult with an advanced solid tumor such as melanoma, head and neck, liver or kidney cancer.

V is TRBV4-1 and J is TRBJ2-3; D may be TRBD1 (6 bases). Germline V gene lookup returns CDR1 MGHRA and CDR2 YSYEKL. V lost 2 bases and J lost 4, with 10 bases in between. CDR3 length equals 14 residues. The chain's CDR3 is CASSQFRGADTQYF. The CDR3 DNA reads TGCGCCAGCAGCCAATTCAGGGGTGCAGATACGCAGTATTTT.

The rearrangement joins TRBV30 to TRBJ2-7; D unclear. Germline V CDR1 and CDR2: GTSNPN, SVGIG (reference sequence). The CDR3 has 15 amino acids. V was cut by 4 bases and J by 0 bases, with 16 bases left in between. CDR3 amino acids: CAWIPLVGYSYEQYF. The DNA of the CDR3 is TGTGCCTGGATCCCGTTGGTGGGGTACTCCTACGAGCAGTACTTC.

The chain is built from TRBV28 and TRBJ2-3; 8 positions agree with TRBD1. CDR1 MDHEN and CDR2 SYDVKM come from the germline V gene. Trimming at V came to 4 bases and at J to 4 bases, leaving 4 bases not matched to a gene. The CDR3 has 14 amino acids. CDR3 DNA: TGTGCCAGCAGTTCTGGACAGGGCGCAGATACGCAGTATTTT. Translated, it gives CASSSGQGADTQYF.

The CDR3 reads CASTGAKASGELFF. The CDR3 region has the DNA TGCGCCAGCACGGGAGCTAAAGCGTCCGGGGAGCTGTTTTTT. The chain couples TRBV10-2 to TRBJ2-2, with a tentative D call TRBD2 (6 bases). Germline V gene lookup returns CDR1 WSHSY and CDR2 SAAADI. The CDR3 is made up of 14 amino acids. Trimming pared 7 bases from V and 6 bases from J, leaving 15 bases between.

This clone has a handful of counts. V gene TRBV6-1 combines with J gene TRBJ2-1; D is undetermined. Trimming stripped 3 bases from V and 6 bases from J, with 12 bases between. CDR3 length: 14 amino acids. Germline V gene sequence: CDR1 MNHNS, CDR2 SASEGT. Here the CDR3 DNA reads TGTGCCAGCAGTGAGGCGGTTCCTCGCAATGAGCAGTTCTTC. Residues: CASSEAVPRNEQFF.

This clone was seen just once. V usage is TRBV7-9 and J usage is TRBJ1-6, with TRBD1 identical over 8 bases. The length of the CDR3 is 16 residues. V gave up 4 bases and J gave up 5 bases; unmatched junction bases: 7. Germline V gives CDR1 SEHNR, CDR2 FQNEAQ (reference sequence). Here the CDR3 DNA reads TGTGCCAGCAGCTCTACGGGGACAGGAGATAATTCACCCCTCCACTTT. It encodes CASSSTGTGDNSPLHF.

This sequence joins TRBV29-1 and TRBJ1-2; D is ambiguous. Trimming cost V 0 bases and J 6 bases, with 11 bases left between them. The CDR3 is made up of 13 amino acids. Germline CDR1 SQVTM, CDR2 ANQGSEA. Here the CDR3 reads CSVEDQKRDGYTF. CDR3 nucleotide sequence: TGCAGCGTTGAAGATCAAAAGAGGGATGGCTACACCTTC.

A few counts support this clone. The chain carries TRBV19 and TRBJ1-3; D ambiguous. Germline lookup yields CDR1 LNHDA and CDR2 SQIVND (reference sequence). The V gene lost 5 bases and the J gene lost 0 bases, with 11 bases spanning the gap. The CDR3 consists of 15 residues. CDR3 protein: CASSFQLSSGNTIYF. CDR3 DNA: TGTGCCAGTAGTTTTCAACTCAGCTCTGGAAACACCATATATTTT.

The chain's CDR3 is CASSVGGRGADTQYF. In nucleotides, the CDR3 is TGTGCCAGCAGCGTAGGTGGGAGAGGAGCAGATACGCAGTATTTT. This sequence joins TRBV9 and TRBJ2-3, with a possible D match to TRBD2 (5 bases). Trimming stripped 0 bases from V and 4 bases from J, with 12 bases between. This CDR3 region has 15 residues. Germline V CDR1 and CDR2: SGDLS, YYNGEE.

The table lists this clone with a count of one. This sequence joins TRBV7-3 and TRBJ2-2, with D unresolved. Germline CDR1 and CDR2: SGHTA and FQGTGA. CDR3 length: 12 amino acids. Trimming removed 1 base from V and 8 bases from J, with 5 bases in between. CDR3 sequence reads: CASSLMGGELFF. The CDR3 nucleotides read TGTGCCAGCAGCTTAATGGGTGGGGAGCTGTTTTTT.

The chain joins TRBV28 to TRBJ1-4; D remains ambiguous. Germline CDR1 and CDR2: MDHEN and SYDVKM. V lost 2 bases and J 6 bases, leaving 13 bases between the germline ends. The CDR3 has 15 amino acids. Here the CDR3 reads CASSLLPRGDEKLFF. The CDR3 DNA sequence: TGTGCCAGCAGTTTACTCCCGCGTGGGGATGAAAAACTGTTTTTT. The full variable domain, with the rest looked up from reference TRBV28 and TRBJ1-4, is DVKVTQSSRYLVKRTGEKVFLECVQDMDHENMFWYRQDPGLGLRLIYFSYDVKMKEKGDIPEGYSVSREKKERFSLILESASTNQTSMYLCASSLLPRGDEKLFFGSGTQLSVL.

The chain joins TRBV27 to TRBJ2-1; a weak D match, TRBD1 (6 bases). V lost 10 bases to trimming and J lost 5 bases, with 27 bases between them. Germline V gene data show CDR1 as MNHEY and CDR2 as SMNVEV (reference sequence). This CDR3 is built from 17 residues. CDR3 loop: CATTTYNRTDLNNEQFF. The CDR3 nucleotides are TGTGCCACCACCACTTACAATCGGACAGACCTTAACAATGAGCAGTTCTTC.

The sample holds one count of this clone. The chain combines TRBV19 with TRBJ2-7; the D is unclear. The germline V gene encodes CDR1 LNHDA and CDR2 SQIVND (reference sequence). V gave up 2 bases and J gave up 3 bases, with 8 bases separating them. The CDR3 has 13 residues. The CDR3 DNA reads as TGTGCCAGTAGTATAAACACTGACTACGAGCAGTACTTC. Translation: CASSINTDYEQYF.

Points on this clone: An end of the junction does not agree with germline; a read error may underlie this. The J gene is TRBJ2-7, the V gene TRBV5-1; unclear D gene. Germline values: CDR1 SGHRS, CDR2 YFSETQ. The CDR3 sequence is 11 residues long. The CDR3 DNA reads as TGTGCCAGCAGCTCCGCTTACGAGCAGTACTTC. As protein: CASSSAYEQYF.

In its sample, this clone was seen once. The CDR3 region has the DNA TGTGCCAGCAGCGACCCGACAGCGCACAATGAGCAGTTCTTC. Protein sequence: CASSDPTAHNEQFF. The rearrangement links TRBV9 to TRBJ2-1; D is possibly TRBD1 (5 bases). This CDR3 is 14 amino acids long. V was trimmed by 3 bases and J by 5 bases, leaving 12 bases between them. Germline V lookup: CDR1 SGDLS, CDR2 YYNGEE. Combining the CDR3 with reference TRBV9 and TRBJ2-1 gives the whole variable domain DSGVTQTPKHLITATGQRVTLRCSPRSGDLSVYWYQQSLDQGLQFLIQYYNGEERAKGNILERFSAQQFPDLHSELNLSSLELGDSALYFCASSDPTAHNEQFFGPGTRLTVL.

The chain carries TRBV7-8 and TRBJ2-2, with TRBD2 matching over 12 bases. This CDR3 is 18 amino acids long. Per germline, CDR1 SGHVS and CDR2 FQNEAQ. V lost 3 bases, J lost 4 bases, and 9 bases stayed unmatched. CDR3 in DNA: TGTGCCAGCAGCTTGACCCCCCCGGGACTAGCGGGCACCGGGGAGCTGTTTTTT. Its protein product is CASSLTPPGLAGTGELFF.

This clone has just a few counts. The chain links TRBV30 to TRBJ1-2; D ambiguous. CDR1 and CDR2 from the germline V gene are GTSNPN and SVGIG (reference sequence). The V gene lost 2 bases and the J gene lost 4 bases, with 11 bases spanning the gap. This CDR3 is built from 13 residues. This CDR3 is CAWSRTETYGYTF. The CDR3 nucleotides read TGTGCCTGGAGTCGGACCGAAACCTATGGCTACACCTTC.

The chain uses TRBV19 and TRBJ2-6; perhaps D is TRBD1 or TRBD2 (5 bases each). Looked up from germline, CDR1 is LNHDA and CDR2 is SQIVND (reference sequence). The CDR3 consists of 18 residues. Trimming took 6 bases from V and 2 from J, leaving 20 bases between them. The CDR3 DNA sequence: TGTGCCAGTAGCCCCCCAACACTTCGAGGGGCTGGGGCCAACGTCCTGACTTTC. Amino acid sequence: CASSPPTLRGAGANVLTF.

The CDR3 DNA sequence: TGTGCCAGCAATACAGGCTACGAGCAGTACTTC. The encoded protein is CASNTGYEQYF. This chain connects TRBV28 to TRBJ2-5, with D maybe TRBD1 (5 bases). The end of the DNA fits TRBJ2-7 better, so the J call may be wrong. Per the germline V gene, CDR1 is MDHEN and CDR2 is SYDVKM. The CDR3 is 11 amino acids.

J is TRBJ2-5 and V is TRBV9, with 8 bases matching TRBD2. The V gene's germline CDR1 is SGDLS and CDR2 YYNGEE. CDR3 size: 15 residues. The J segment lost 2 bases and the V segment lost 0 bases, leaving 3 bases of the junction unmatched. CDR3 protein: CASSVVAGPQETQYF. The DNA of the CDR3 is TGTGCCAGCAGCGTAGTAGCGGGGCCTCAAGAGACCCAGTACTTC.

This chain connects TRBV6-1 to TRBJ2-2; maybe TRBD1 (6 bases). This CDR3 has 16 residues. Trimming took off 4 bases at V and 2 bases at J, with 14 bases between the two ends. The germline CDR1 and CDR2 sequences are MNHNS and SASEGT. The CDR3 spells CASSVGDTLNTGELFF. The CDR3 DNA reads TGTGCCAGCAGTGTCGGGGACACTCTCAACACCGGGGAGCTGTTTTTT.

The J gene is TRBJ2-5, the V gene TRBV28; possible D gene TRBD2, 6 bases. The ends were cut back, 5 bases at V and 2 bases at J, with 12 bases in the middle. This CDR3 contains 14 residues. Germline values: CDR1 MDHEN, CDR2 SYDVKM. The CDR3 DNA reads TGTGCCAGCAGTCCGGGGGACTGGCAAGAGACCCAGTACTTC. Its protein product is CASSPGDWQETQYF.

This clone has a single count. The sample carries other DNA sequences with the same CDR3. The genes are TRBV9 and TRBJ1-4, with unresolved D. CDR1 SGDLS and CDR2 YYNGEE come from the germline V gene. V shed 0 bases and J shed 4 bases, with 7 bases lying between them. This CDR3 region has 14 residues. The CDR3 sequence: CASSVEAGNEKLFF. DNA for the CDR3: TGTGCCAGCAGCGTAGAAGCGGGTAATGAAAAACTGTTTTTT.

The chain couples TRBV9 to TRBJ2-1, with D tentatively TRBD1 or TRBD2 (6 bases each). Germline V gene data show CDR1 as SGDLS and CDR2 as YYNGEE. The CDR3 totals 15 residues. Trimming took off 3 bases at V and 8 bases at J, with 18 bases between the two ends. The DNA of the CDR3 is TGTGCCAGCAGCGCGAGGGGGGAGGCGACGGATGAGCAGTTCTTC. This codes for CASSARGEATDEQFF.

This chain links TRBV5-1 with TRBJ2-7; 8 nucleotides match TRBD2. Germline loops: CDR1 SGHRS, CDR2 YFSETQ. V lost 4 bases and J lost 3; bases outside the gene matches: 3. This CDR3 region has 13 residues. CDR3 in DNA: TGCGCCAGCAGCCCTACTAGCGGCTACGAGCAGTACTTC. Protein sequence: CASSPTSGYEQYF.

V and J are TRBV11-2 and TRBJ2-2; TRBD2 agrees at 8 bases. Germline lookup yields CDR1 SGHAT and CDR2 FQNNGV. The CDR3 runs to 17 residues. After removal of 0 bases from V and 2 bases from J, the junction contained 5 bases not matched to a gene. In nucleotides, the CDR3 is TGTGCCAGCAGCTTAGAGGCAGCGGGGGCCAACACCGGGGAGCTGTTTTTT. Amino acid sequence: CASSLEAAGANTGELFF.

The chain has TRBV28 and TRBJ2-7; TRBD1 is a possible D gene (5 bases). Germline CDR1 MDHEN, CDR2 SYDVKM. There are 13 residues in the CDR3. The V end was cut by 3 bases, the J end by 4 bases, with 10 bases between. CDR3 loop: CASSFAQGYEQYF. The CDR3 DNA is TGTGCCAGCAGTTTCGCCCAGGGATACGAGCAGTACTTC.

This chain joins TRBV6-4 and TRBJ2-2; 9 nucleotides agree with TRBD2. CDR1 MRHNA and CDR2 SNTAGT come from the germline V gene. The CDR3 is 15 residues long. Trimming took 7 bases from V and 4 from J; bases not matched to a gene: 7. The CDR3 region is CASTHSGGPTGELFF. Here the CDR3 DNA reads TGTGCCAGCACTCACAGCGGGGGGCCCACCGGGGAGCTGTTTTTT.

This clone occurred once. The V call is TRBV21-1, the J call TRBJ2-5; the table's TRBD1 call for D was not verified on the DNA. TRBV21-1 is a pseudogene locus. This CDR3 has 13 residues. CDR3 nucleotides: TGTGCCAGTGGAGGACAGGGGCAAGAGACCCAGTACTTC. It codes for CASGGQGQETQYF.

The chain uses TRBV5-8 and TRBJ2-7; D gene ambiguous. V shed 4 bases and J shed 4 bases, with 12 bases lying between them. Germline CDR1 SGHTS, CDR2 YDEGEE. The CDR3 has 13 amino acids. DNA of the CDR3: TGTGCCAGCAGCCCCCAGGAAGGATACGAGCAGTACTTC. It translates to CASSPQEGYEQYF. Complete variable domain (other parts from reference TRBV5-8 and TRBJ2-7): EAGVTQSPTHLIKTRGQQATLRCSPISGHTSVYWYQQALGLGLQFLLWYDEGEERNRGNFPPRFSGRQFPNYSSELNVNALELEDSALYLCASSPQEGYEQYFGPGTRLTVT.

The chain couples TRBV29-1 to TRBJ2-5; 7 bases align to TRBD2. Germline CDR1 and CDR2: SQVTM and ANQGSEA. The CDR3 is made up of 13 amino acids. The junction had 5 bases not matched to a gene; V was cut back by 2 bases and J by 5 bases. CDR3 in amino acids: CSVEYPGRETQYF. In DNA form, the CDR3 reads TGCAGCGTTGAATATCCCGGGAGGGAGACCCAGTACTTC.